Below, one TCR beta chain is given with its context. Its cognate antigen is unknown. The CDR3 is made up of 17 amino acids. These data belong to a study of cytomegalovirus exposure and HLA in healthy donors. The overall study: The Caucasian-associated ancestry cluster contained 65% to 85% of the roughly 400 genotyped donors.

The PCR contained 60 Vbeta and 13 Jbeta primers. This table comes from immunoSEQ multiplex PCR, and its TCRdb copy is limited to in-frame clones, with some not included. Among roughly 200,000 clones listed, roughly 80% were seen once. Findings of the study overall: There were reportedly fewer N-insertions in an Asian-associated ancestry cluster than the approximately 670-donor mean, in a later analysis.

The receptor was isolated from a man between 40 and 49 years old in good health and CMV-seronegative. The V and J genes are TRBV7-5 and TRBJ1-1; TRBD1, the table's D call, lacks a check against the DNA. TRBV7-5 is a pseudogene segment. The sample comprised PBMCs. The CDR3 DNA is TGTGCCAGAAGCCGACCCTATCACAGGGGACCGAACACTGAAGCTTTCTTT. Encoded protein: CARSRPYHRGPNTEAFF.